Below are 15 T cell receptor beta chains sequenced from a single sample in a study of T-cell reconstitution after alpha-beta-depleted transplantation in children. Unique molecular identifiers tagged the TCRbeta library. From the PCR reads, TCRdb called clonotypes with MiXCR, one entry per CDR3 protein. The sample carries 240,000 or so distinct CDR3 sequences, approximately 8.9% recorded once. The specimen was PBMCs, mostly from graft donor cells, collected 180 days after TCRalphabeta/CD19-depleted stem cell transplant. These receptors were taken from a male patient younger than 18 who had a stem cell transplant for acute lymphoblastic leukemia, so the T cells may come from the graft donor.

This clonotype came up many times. The CDR3, as DNA: TGTGCCAGCAGTTTGACCAGTGGTGTTAATCAGCCCCAGCATTTT. Translated, it gives CASSLTSGVNQPQHF. This rearrangement joins TRBV6-5 to TRBJ1-5, with unresolved D. Germline loops: CDR1 MNHEY, CDR2 SVGAGI. Trimming removed 4 bases at V and 4 bases at J, with 14 bases between. CDR3 length: 15 amino acids.

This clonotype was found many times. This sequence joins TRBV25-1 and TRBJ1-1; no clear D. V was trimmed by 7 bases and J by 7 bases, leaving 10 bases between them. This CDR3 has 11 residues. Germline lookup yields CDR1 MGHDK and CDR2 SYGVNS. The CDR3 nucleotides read TGTGCCAGCAATCTGGGCAGTGAAGCTTTCTTT. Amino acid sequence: CASNLGSEAFF.

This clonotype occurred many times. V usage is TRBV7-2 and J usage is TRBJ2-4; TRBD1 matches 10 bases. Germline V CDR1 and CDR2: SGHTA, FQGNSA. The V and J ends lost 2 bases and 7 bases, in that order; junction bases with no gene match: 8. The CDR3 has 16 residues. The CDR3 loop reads CASSLRGTGAENIQYF. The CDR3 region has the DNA TGTGCCAGCAGCTTAAGGGGGACAGGGGCGGAGAACATTCAGTACTTC.

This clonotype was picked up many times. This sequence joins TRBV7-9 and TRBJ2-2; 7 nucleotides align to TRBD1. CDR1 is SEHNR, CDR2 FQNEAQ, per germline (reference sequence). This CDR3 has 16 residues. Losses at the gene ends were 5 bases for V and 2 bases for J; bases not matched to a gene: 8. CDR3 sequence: CASSLSGTANTGELFF. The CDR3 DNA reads TGTGCCAGCAGCCTTTCGGGGACAGCTAACACCGGGGAGCTGTTTTTT.

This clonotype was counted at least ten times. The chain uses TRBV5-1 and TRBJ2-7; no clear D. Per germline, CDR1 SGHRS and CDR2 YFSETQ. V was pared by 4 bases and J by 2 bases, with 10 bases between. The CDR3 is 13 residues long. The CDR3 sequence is CASSPGRAYEQYF. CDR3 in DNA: TGCGCCAGCAGCCCCGGACGGGCCTACGAGCAGTACTTC.

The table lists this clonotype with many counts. The CDR3: CASSALSGDHNEQFF. CDR3 DNA: TGTGCCAGCTCAGCACTCAGCGGGGACCACAATGAGCAGTTCTTC. The rearrangement uses TRBV21-1 and TRBJ2-1; TRBD2 was called by the table and not checked on the DNA. TRBV21-1 is given as a pseudogene. This CDR3 has 15 amino acids.

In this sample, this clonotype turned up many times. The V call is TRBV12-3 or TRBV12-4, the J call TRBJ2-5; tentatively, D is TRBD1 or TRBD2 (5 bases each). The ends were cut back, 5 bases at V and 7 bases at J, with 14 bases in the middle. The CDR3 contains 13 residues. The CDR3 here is CASSRDPAGTQYF. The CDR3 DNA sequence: TGTGCCAGCAGTCGGGACCCCGCGGGGACCCAGTACTTC.

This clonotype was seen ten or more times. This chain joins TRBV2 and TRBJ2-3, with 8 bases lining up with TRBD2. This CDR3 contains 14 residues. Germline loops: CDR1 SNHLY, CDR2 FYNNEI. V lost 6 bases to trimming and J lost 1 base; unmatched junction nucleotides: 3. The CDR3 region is CASRRGGRTDTQYF. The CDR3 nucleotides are TGTGCCAGCAGACGGGGGGGACGCACAGATACGCAGTATTTT. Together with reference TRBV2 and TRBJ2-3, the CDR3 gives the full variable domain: EPEVTQTPSHQVTQMGQEVILRCVPISNHLYFYWYRQILGQKVEFLVSFYNNEISEKSEIFDDQFSVERPDGSNFTLKIRSTKLEDSAMYFCASRRGGRTDTQYFGPGTRLTVL.

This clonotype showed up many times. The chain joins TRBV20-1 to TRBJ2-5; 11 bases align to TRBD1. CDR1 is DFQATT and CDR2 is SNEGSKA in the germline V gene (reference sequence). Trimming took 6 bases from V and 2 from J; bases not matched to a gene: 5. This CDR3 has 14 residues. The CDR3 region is CSATRDRGQETQYF. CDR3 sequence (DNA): TGCAGTGCCACTAGGGACAGGGGGCAAGAGACCCAGTACTTC.

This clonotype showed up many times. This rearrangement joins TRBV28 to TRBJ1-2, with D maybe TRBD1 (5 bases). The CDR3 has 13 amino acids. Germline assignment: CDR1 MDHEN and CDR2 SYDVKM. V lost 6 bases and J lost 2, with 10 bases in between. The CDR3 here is CASRSSGNYGYTF. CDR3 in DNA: TGTGCCAGCAGGTCGTCAGGGAACTATGGCTACACCTTC.

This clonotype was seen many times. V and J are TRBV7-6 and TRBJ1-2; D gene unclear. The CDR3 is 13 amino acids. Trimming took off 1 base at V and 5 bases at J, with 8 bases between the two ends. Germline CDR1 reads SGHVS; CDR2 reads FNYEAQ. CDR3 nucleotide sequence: TGTGCCAGCAGCTTAGGCACGGAATATGGCTACACCTTC. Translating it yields CASSLGTEYGYTF.

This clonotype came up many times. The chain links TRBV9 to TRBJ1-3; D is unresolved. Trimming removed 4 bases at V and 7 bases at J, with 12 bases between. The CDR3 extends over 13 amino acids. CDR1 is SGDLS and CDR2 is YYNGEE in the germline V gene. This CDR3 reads CASSTDPLNTIYF. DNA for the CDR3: TGTGCCAGCAGCACCGACCCATTGAACACCATATATTTT.

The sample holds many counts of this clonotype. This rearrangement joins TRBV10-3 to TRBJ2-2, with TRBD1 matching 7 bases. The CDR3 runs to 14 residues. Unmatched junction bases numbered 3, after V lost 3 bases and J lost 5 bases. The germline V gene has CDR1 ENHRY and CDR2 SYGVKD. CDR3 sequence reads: CAISEQGNTGELFF. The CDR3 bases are TGTGCCATCAGTGAACAGGGGAATACCGGGGAGCTGTTTTTT.

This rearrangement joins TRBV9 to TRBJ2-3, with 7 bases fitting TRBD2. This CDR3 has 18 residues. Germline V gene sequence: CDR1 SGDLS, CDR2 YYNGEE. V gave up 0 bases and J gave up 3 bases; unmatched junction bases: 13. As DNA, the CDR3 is TGTGCCAGCAGCGTAGGCGGAGCGGGGAAGATCGTTACAGATACGCAGTATTTT. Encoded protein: CASSVGGAGKIVTDTQYF.

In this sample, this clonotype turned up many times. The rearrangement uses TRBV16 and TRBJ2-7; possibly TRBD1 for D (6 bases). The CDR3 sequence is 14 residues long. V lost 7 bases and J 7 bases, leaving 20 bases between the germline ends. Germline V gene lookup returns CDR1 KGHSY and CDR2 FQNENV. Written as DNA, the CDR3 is TGTGCCAGCACCCTAGGGGGTCCTACGGGGGAGCAGTACTTC. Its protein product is CASTLGGPTGEQYF. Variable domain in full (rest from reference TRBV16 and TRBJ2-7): GEEVAQTPKHLVRGEGQKAKLYCAPIKGHSYVFWYQQVLKNEFKFLISFQNENVFDETGMPKERFSAKCLPNSPCSLEIQATKLEDSAVYFCASTLGGPTGEQYFGPGTRLTVT.